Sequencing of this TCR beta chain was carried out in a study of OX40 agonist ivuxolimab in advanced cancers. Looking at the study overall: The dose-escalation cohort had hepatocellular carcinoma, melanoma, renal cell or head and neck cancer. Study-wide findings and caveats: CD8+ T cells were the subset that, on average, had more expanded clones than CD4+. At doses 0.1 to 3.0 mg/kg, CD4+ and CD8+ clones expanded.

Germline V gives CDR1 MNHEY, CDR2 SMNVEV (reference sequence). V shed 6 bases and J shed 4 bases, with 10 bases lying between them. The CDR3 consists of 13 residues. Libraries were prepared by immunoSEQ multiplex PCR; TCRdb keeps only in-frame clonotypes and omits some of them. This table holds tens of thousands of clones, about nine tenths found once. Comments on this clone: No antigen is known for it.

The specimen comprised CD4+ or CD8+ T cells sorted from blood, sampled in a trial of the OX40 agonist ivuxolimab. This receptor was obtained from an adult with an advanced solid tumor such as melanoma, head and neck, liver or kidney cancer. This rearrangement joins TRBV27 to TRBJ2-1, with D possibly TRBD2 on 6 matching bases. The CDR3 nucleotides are TGTGCCAGCAGCATCGGGGGATACAATGAGCAGTTCTTC. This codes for CASSIGGYNEQFF.